This entry describes one T cell receptor beta chain. The data were taken from a study of cytomegalovirus exposure and HLA in healthy donors. PCR involved 60 Vbeta and 13 Jbeta primers. Profiled with immunoSEQ multiplex PCR; TCRdb holds only in-frame clones, not every one. The sample shows more than 95,000 clones, around 74% of them seen only once. V shed 8 bases, J shed 5 bases, and the junction held 5 bases outside the gene matches. Germline V CDR1 and CDR2: WSHSY, SAAADI. There are 14 residues in the CDR3. Sequences were obtained from PBMCs. The receptor was derived from a woman between 35 and 50 years old in good health and CMV-seropositive. The V gene is TRBV10-2, the J gene TRBJ2-7, with 14 bases that match TRBD2. The CDR3 reads CASFAGLAGDEQYF. The CDR3 DNA sequence: TGCGCCAGCTTTGCGGGACTAGCGGGAGACGAGCAGTACTTC.